Reported below is one T cell receptor (beta chain). The target antigen is unknown. TCRdb redid the calling of the 5' RACE reads with MiXCR, one entry per CDR3 protein. The table lists some 33,000 distinct CDR3 sequences, 13% to 15% of them singletons. This specimen comes from a study of CD8 T cells in ankylosing spondylitis. Whole-study results and caveats: What seemed typical of ankylosing spondylitis blood was a TCR beta motif built from several highly homologous variants.

The germline V gene has CDR1 MDHEN and CDR2 SYDVKM. Trimming took off 0 bases at V and 0 bases at J, with 8 bases between the two ends. The CDR3 is 15 residues long. Sequenced: blood. This rearrangement joins TRBV28 to TRBJ1-1; no firm D call. The source is a male donor with ankylosing spondylitis or in good health (not recorded which). In DNA form, the CDR3 reads TGTGCCAGCAGTTTATGGGGCAAGATGAACACTGAAGCTTTCTTT. This sequence encodes CASSLWGKMNTEAFF.